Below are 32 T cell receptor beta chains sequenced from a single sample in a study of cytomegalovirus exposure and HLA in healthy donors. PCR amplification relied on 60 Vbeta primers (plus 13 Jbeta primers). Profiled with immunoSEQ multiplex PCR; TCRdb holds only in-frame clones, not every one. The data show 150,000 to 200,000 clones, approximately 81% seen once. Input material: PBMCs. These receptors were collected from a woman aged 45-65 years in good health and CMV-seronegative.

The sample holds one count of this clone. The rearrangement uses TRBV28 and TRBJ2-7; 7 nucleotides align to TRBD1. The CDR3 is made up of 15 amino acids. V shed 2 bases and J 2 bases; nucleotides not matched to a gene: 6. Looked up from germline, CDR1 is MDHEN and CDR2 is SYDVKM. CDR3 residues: CASSLVDRSAYEQYF. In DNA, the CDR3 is TGTGCCAGCAGTTTAGTGGACAGGAGCGCCTACGAGCAGTACTTC.

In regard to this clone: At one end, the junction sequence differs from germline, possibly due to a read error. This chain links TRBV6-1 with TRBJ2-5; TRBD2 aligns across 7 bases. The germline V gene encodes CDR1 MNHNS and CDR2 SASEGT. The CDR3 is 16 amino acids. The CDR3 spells CASSEATAGFGEAQYF. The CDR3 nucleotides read TGTGCCAGCAGTGAAGCTACAGCGGGATTTGGAGAGGCCCAGTACTTC.

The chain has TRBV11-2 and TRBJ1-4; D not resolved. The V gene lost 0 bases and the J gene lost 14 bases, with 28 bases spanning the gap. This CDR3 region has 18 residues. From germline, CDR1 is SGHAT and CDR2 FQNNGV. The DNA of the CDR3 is TGTGCCAGCAGCTTAGATAGCGGTGCGGCAGCCAGCGTACTCAGGCTGTTTTTT. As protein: CASSLDSGAAASVLRLFF.

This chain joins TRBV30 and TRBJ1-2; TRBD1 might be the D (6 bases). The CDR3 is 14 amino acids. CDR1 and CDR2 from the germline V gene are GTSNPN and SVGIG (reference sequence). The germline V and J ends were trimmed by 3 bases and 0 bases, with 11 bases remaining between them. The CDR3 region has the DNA TGTGCCTGGAGCCGGACAGTCTCTAACTATGGCTACACCTTC. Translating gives CAWSRTVSNYGYTF.

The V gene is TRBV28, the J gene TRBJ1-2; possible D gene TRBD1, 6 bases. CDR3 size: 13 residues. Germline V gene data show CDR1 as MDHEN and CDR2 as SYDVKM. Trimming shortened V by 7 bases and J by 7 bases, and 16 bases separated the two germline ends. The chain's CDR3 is CASIRDRSGGYTF. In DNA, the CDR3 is TGTGCCAGCATCCGAGACAGGTCGGGTGGCTACACCTTC.

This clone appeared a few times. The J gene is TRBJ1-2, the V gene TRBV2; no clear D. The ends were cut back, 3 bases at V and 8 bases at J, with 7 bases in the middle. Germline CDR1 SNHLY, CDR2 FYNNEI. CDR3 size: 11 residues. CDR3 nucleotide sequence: TGTGCCAGCAGTGAGAGGGTAGGCTACACCTTC. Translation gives CASSERVGYTF.

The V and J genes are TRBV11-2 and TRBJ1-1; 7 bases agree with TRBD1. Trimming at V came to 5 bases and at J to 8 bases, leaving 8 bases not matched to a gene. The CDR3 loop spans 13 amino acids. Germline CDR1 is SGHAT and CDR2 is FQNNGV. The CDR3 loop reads CASSVGQPLEAFF. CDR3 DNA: TGTGCCAGCAGCGTGGGACAGCCCCTGGAAGCTTTCTTT.

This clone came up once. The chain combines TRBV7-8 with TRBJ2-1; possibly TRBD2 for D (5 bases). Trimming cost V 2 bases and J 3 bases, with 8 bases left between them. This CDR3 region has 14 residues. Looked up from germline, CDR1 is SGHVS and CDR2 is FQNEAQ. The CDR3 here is CASSLPSNYNEQFF. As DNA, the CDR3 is TGTGCCAGCAGCTTACCTAGCAACTACAATGAGCAGTTCTTC.

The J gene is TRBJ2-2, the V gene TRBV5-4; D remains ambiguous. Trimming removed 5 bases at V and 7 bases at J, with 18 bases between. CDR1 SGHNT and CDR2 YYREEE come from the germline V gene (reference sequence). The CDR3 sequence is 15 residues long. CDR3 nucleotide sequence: TGTGCCAGCAGTTCATCAGCACAGCTCGGCGGGGAGCTGTTTTTT. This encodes CASSSSAQLGGELFF.

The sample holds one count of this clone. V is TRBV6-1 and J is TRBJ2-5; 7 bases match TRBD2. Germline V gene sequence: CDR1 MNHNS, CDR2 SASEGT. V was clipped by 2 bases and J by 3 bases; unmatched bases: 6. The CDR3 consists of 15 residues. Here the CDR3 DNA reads TGTGCCAGCAGTGAATTTGGACTAGACAAAGAGACCCAGTACTTC. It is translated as CASSEFGLDKETQYF.

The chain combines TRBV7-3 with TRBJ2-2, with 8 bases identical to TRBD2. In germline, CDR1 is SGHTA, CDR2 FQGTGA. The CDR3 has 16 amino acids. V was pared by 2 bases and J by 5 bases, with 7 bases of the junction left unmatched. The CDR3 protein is CASSLSSGSGTGELFF. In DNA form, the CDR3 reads TGTGCCAGCAGCTTATCCAGCGGGAGCGGAACCGGGGAGCTGTTTTTT.

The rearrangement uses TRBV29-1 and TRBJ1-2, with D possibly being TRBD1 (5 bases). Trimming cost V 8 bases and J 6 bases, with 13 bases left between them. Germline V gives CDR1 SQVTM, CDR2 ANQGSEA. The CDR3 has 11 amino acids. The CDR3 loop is CSTSGGDGYTF. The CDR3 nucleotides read TGCAGCACATCGGGGGGTGATGGCTACACCTTC.

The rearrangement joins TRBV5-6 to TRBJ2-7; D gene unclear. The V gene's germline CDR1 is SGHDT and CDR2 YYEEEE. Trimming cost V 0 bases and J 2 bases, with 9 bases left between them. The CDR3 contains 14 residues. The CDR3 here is CASSLAGRTYEQYF. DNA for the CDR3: TGTGCCAGCAGCTTGGCTGGCAGAACCTACGAGCAGTACTTC.

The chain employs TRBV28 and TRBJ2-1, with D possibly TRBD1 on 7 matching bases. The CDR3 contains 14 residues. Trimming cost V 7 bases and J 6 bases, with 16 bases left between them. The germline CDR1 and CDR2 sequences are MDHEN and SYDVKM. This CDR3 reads CASKRGRGVNEQFF. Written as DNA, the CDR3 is TGTGCCAGCAAGAGGGGGCGCGGGGTCAATGAGCAGTTCTTC.

In nucleotides, the CDR3 is TGTGCCAGCAGCTCCCGGACAGCGGGGGGTGAAAAACTGTTTTTT. This gives the protein CASSSRTAGGEKLFF. This chain connects TRBV7-9 to TRBJ1-4; the D gene is possibly TRBD1 (6 bases). The CDR3 covers 15 residues. CDR1 is SEHNR, CDR2 FQNEAQ, per germline (reference sequence). The V and J ends lost 4 bases and 7 bases respectively, with 16 bases between them.

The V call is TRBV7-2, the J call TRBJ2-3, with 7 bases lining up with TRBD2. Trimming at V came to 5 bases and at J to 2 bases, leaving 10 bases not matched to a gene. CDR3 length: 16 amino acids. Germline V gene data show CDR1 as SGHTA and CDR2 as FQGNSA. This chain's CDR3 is CASSPSWTRDTDTQYF. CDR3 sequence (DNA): TGTGCCAGCAGCCCCTCGTGGACTAGGGACACAGATACGCAGTATTTT. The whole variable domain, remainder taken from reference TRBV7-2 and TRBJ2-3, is GAGVSQSPSNKVTEKGKDVELRCDPISGHTALYWYRQSLGQGLEFLIYFQGNSAPDKSGLPSDRFSAERTGGSVSTLTIQRTQQEDSAVYLCASSPSWTRDTDTQYFGPGTRLTVL.

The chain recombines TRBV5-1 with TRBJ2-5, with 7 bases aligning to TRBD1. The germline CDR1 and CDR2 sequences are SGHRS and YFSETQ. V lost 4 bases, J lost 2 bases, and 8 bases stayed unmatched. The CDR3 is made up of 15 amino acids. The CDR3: CASSRYGTEQETQYF. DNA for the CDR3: TGCGCCAGCAGCCGTTACGGGACAGAACAAGAGACCCAGTACTTC.

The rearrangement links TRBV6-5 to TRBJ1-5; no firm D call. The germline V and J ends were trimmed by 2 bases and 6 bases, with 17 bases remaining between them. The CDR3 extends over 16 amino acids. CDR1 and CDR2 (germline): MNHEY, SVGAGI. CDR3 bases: TGTGCCAGCAGTTACCGGACGCCGGGATGGGGTCAGCCCCAGCATTTT. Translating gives CASSYRTPGWGQPQHF.

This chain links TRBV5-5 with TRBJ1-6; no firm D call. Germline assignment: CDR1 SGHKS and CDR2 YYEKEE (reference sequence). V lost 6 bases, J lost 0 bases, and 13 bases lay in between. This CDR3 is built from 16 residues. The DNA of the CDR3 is TGTGCCAGCACCCTTTCCTCGAGCTCCTATAATTCACCCCTCCACTTT. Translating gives CASTLSSSSYNSPLHF.

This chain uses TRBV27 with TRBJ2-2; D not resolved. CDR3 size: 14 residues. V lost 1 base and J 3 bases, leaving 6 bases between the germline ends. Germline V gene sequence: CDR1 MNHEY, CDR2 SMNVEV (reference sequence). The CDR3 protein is CASSLLPDTGELFF. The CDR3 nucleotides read TGTGCCAGCAGTTTATTACCGGACACCGGGGAGCTGTTTTTT.

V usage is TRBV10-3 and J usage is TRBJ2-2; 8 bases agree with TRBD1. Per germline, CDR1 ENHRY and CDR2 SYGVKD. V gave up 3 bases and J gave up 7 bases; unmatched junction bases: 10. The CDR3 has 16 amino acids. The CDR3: CAISDRDRGTGGELFF. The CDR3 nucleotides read TGTGCCATCAGTGACAGAGACAGGGGCACGGGCGGGGAGCTGTTTTTT.

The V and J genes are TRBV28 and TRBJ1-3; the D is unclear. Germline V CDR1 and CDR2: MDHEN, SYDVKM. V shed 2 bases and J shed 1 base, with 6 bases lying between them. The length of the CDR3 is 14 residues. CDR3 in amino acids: CASSLIRSGNTIYF. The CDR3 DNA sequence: TGTGCCAGCAGTTTAATCAGGTCTGGAAACACCATATATTTT.

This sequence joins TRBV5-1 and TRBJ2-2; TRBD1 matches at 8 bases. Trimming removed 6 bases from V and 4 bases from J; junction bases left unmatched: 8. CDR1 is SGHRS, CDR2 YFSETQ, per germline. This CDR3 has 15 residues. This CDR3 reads CASTTRGHGTGELFF. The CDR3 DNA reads TGCGCCAGCACTACCAGGGGGCACGGCACCGGGGAGCTGTTTTTT.

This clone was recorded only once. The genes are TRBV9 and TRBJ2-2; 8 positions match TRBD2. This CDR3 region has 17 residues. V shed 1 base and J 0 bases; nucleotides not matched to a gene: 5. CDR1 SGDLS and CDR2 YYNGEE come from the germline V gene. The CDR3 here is CASSVFGSGANTGELFF. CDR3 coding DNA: TGTGCCAGCAGCGTATTTGGTAGCGGGGCGAACACCGGGGAGCTGTTTTTT.

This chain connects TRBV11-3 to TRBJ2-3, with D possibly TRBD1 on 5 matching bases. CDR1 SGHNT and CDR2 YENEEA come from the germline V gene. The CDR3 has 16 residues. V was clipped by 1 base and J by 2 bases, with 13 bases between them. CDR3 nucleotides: TGTGCCAGCAGCTTAGGCCAGGGCATCAACACAGATACGCAGTATTTT. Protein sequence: CASSLGQGINTDTQYF. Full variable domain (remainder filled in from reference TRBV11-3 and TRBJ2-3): EAGVVQSPRYKIIEKKQPVAFWCNPISGHNTLYWYLQNLGQGPELLIRYENEEAVDDSQLPKDRFSAERLKGVDSTLKIQPAELGDSAVYLCASSLGQGINTDTQYFGPGTRLTVL.

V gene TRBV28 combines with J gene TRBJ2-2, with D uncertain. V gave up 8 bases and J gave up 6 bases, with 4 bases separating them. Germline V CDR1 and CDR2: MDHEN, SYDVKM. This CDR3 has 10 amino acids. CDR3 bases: TGTGCCAGCCGGGCCGGGGAGCTGTTTTTT. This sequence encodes CASRAGELFF.

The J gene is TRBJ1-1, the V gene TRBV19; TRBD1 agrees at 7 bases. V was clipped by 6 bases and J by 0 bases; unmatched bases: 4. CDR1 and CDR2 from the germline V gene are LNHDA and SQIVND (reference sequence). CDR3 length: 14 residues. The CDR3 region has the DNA TGTGCCAGTAGACAGGACAGGATGAACACTGAAGCTTTCTTT. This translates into CASRQDRMNTEAFF.

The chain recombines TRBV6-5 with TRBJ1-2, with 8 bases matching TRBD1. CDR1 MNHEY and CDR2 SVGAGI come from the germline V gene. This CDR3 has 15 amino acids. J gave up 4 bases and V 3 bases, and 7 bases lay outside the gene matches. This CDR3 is CASSYQGATSYGYTF. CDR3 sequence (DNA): TGTGCCAGCAGTTATCAGGGGGCGACTAGCTATGGCTACACCTTC.

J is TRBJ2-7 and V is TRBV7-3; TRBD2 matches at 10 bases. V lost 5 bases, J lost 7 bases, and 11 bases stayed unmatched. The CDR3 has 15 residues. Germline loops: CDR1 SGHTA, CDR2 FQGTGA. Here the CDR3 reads CASSAILAGRGEQYF. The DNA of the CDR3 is TGTGCCAGCAGCGCGATACTAGCGGGAAGGGGGGAGCAGTACTTC.

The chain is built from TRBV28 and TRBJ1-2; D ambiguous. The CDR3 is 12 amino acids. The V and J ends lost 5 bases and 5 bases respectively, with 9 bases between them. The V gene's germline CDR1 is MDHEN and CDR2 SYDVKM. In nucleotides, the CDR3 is TGTGCCAGCAGTGCGACACCGTATGGCTACACCTTC. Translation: CASSATPYGYTF.

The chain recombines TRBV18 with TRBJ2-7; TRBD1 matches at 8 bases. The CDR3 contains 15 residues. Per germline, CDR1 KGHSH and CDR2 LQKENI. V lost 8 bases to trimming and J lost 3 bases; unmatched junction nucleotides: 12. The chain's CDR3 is CASPFIGQGSYEQYF. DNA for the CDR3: TGTGCCAGCCCATTTATCGGACAGGGTAGCTACGAGCAGTACTTC. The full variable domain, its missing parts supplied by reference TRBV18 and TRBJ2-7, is NAGVMQNPRHLVRRRGQEARLRCSPMKGHSHVYWYRQLPEEGLKFMVYLQKENIIDESGMPKERFSAEFPKEGPSILRIQQVVRGDSAAYFCASPFIGQGSYEQYFGPGTRLTVT.

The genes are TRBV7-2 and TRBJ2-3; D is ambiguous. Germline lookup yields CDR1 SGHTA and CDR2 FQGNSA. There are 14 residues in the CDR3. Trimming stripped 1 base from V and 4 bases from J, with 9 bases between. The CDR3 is CASSLGTVADTQYF. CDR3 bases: TGTGCCAGCAGCTTAGGAACAGTAGCAGATACGCAGTATTTT.